A selection of T cell receptor beta chains follows, all from one sample in a study of PD-L1 blockade in urothelial cancer. The method was immunoSEQ multiplex PCR; TCRdb's version includes in-frame clones alone and lacks a portion of them. Among about 71,000 clones listed, 70% to 90% were seen once. The material was PBMCs, obtained around atezolizumab (anti-PD-L1) treatment. Source of these receptors: a man in his sixties with urothelial cancer. The CDR3 runs from the conserved cysteine through the conserved F or W. Each record gives: D gene, clone size, J gene, V gene, CDR3 protein, CDR3 DNA. A D gene is named only where the DNA matches it firmly. The size of a clone is reported for some rows only, either as once, few or many, or as a class for expanded clones.

D gene: TRBD1; clone size: -; J gene: TRBJ2-3; V gene: TRBV7-2; CDR3 protein: CASSPTPLQGTTDTQYF; CDR3 DNA: TGTGCCAGCAGCCCGACCCCTTTACAGGGGACCACAGATACGCAGTATTTT
D gene: -; clone size: -; J gene: TRBJ2-7; V gene: TRBV11-2; CDR3 protein: CASSLARGATYEQYF; CDR3 DNA: TGTGCCAGCAGCTTAGCACGGGGAGCAACCTACGAGCAGTACTTC
D gene: TRBD2; clone size: -; J gene: TRBJ2-3; V gene: TRBV19; CDR3 protein: CASSPAGLAGGSSTDTQYF; CDR3 DNA: TGTGCCAGTAGTCCCGCCGGACTAGCGGGAGGATCTAGCACAGATACGCAGTATTTT
D gene: -; clone size: -; J gene: TRBJ1-1; V gene: TRBV14; CDR3 protein: CASSQELSFRTEAFF; CDR3 DNA: TGTGCCAGCAGCCAAGAGTTATCCTTTCGCACTGAAGCTTTCTTT
D gene: TRBD1; clone size: -; J gene: TRBJ1-1; V gene: TRBV5-6; CDR3 protein: CASSPQGFTEAFF; CDR3 DNA: TGTGCCAGCAGCCCACAGGGGTTCACTGAAGCTTTCTTT
D gene: TRBD1; clone size: -; J gene: TRBJ1-1; V gene: TRBV19; CDR3 protein: CASSPTGTVHQAFF; CDR3 DNA: TGTGCCAGTAGTCCAACTGGGACAGTCCATCAGGCTTTCTTT
D gene: TRBD2; clone size: -; J gene: TRBJ2-1; V gene: TRBV5-1; CDR3 protein: CASSRSGGARNEQFF; CDR3 DNA: TGCGCCAGCAGCCGGAGCGGGGGGGCCAGAAATGAGCAGTTCTTC
D gene: TRBD1; clone size: -; J gene: TRBJ2-7; V gene: TRBV10-3; CDR3 protein: CAISESQDRVREQYF; CDR3 DNA: TGTGCCATCAGTGAGTCACAGGACAGGGTACGCGAGCAGTACTTC
D gene: -; clone size: -; J gene: TRBJ2-5; V gene: TRBV29-1; CDR3 protein: CSVVPGVTQETQYF; CDR3 DNA: TGCAGCGTTGTACCAGGGGTTACCCAAGAGACCCAGTACTTC
D gene: -; clone size: -; J gene: TRBJ2-3; V gene: TRBV6-5; CDR3 protein: CASSPLAERTDTQYF; CDR3 DNA: TGTGCCAGCAGTCCCTTAGCGGAACGCACAGATACGCAGTATTTT
D gene: TRBD2; clone size: -; J gene: TRBJ2-7; V gene: TRBV4-3; CDR3 protein: CASSQGLAGSYEQYF; CDR3 DNA: TGCGCCAGCAGCCAAGGACTAGCGGGCTCCTACGAGCAGTACTTC
D gene: -; clone size: once; J gene: TRBJ2-7; V gene: TRBV18; CDR3 protein: CASSSSTRNEQYF; CDR3 DNA: TGTGCCAGCTCATCTTCTACGAGAAACGAGCAGTACTTC
D gene: -; clone size: -; J gene: TRBJ1-2; V gene: TRBV6-1; CDR3 protein: CASSETGSGGYTF; CDR3 DNA: TGTGCCAGCAGTGAAACGGGCTCAGGGGGCTACACCTTC
D gene: TRBD1; clone size: -; J gene: TRBJ2-7; V gene: TRBV5-8; CDR3 protein: CASSLQGASDEQYF; CDR3 DNA: TGTGCCAGCAGCTTGCAGGGGGCGAGCGACGAGCAGTACTTC
D gene: -; clone size: -; J gene: TRBJ1-1; V gene: TRBV28; CDR3 protein: CASSLQGLSNTEAFF; CDR3 DNA: TGTGCCAGCAGTTTACAGGGGCTTTCGAACACTGAAGCTTTCTTT
D gene: TRBD1; clone size: -; J gene: TRBJ1-5; V gene: TRBV30; CDR3 protein: CAWGSGGGQPQHF; CDR3 DNA: TGTGCCTGGGGGTCAGGGGGCGGCCAGCCCCAGCATTTT
D gene: TRBD2; clone size: -; J gene: TRBJ2-1; V gene: TRBV5-1; CDR3 protein: CASRIAGQSYNEQFF; CDR3 DNA: TGCGCCAGCAGGATAGCGGGGCAGTCCTACAATGAGCAGTTCTTC
D gene: TRBD1; clone size: -; J gene: TRBJ1-2; V gene: TRBV9; CDR3 protein: CASSEQGFGYTF; CDR3 DNA: TGTGCCAGCAGCGAACAGGGGTTTGGCTACACCTTC
D gene: TRBD2; clone size: -; J gene: TRBJ2-6; V gene: TRBV7-9; CDR3 protein: CASSLGTSGSSGANVLTF; CDR3 DNA: TGTGCCAGCAGCTTAGGGACTAGCGGGAGCTCTGGGGCCAACGTCCTGACTTTC
D gene: -; clone size: -; J gene: TRBJ2-6; V gene: TRBV15; CDR3 protein: CATSRTGRVSGANVLTF; CDR3 DNA: TGTGCCACCAGCAGGACAGGACGGGTTTCTGGGGCCAACGTCCTGACTTTC
D gene: -; clone size: -; J gene: TRBJ2-5; V gene: TRBV7-9; CDR3 protein: CASSLREVQETQYF; CDR3 DNA: TGTGCCAGCAGCTTAAGGGAGGTCCAAGAGACCCAGTACTTC
D gene: -; clone size: -; J gene: TRBJ1-4; V gene: TRBV6-1; CDR3 protein: CASSDRKLFF; CDR3 DNA: TGTGCCAGCAGTGATAGAAAACTGTTTTTT
D gene: -; clone size: -; J gene: TRBJ1-4; V gene: TRBV28; CDR3 protein: CASSIGTRNEKLFF; CDR3 DNA: TGTGCCAGCAGTATCGGGACAAGAAATGAAAAACTGTTTTTT
D gene: -; clone size: -; J gene: TRBJ2-1; V gene: TRBV11-2; CDR3 protein: CASSLARGEQFF; CDR3 DNA: TGTGCCAGCAGCTTAGCGAGAGGGGAGCAGTTCTTC
D gene: -; clone size: -; J gene: TRBJ1-2; V gene: TRBV7-9; CDR3 protein: CASSSGGGRTYGYTF; CDR3 DNA: TGTGCCAGCAGCTCCGGGGGTGGCAGGACTTATGGCTACACCTTC
D gene: TRBD2; clone size: -; J gene: TRBJ2-3; V gene: TRBV13; CDR3 protein: CASSRTSGGPLFTDTQYF; CDR3 DNA: TGTGCCAGCAGCCGGACTAGCGGGGGGCCCCTTTTCACAGATACGCAGTATTTT
D gene: -; clone size: once; J gene: TRBJ2-2; V gene: TRBV11-3; CDR3 protein: CASSPYTGELFF; CDR3 DNA: TGTGCCAGCAGCCCTTACACCGGGGAGCTGTTTTTT
D gene: -; clone size: once; J gene: TRBJ2-1; V gene: TRBV14; CDR3 protein: CASSQRSSYNEQFF; CDR3 DNA: TGTGCCAGCAGCCAGCGGAGCTCCTACAATGAGCAGTTCTTC
D gene: TRBD1; clone size: -; J gene: TRBJ1-4; V gene: TRBV7-2; CDR3 protein: CASSRTGPNEKLFF; CDR3 DNA: TGTGCCAGCAGCCGGACAGGGCCGAATGAAAAACTGTTTTTT
D gene: -; clone size: -; J gene: TRBJ2-2; V gene: TRBV12-5; CDR3 protein: CASGPPNRDTGELFF; CDR3 DNA: TGTGCTAGTGGTCCTCCGAACAGGGACACCGGGGAGCTGTTTTTT
D gene: TRBD1; clone size: -; J gene: TRBJ1-2; V gene: TRBV27; CDR3 protein: CASPSGQLANYGYTF; CDR3 DNA: TGTGCCAGCCCCTCGGGACAGTTAGCTAACTATGGCTACACCTTC
D gene: -; clone size: -; J gene: TRBJ2-3; V gene: TRBV7-8; CDR3 protein: CASSLLGETSSTDTQYF; CDR3 DNA: TGTGCCAGCAGCTTACTTGGAGAAACTAGCTCCACAGATACGCAGTATTTT
D gene: -; clone size: -; J gene: TRBJ2-3; V gene: TRBV7-2; CDR3 protein: CASNPGDGTDTQYF; CDR3 DNA: TGTGCCAGCAACCCAGGGGACGGCACAGATACGCAGTATTTT
D gene: TRBD1; clone size: -; J gene: TRBJ1-5; V gene: TRBV10-3; CDR3 protein: CAISASPGTGNNQPQHF; CDR3 DNA: TGTGCCATCAGTGCCAGTCCCGGGACAGGGAACAATCAGCCCCAGCATTTT
D gene: TRBD1; clone size: -; J gene: TRBJ1-1; V gene: TRBV7-3; CDR3 protein: CASSLRPRQGEAFF; CDR3 DNA: TGTGCCAGCAGCTTAAGACCACGACAGGGAGAAGCTTTCTTT
D gene: TRBD1; clone size: -; J gene: TRBJ1-5; V gene: TRBV14; CDR3 protein: CASSVTGEPQHF; CDR3 DNA: TGTGCCAGCAGCGTTACAGGGGAGCCCCAGCATTTT
D gene: TRBD1; clone size: -; J gene: TRBJ2-7; V gene: TRBV2; CDR3 protein: CASTLQGADSYEQYF; CDR3 DNA: TGTGCCAGCACCCTACAGGGGGCGGATAGCTACGAGCAGTACTTC
D gene: -; clone size: -; J gene: TRBJ2-1; V gene: TRBV7-3; CDR3 protein: CASSSSPTVRSYNEQFF; CDR3 DNA: TGTGCCAGCAGCTCTAGTCCGACAGTGCGCTCCTACAATGAGCAGTTCTTC
D gene: TRBD2; clone size: -; J gene: TRBJ2-7; V gene: TRBV19; CDR3 protein: CASSKAGQEIYEQYF; CDR3 DNA: TGTGCCAGTAGTAAAGCGGGGCAGGAGATCTACGAGCAGTACTTC
D gene: TRBD1; clone size: -; J gene: TRBJ1-5; V gene: TRBV28; CDR3 protein: CASSLEVLGQNNQPQHF; CDR3 DNA: TGTGCCAGCAGTTTAGAGGTTCTGGGACAGAACAATCAGCCCCAGCATTTT
D gene: TRBD2; clone size: -; J gene: TRBJ2-4; V gene: TRBV7-2; CDR3 protein: CASSPSGAKNIQYF; CDR3 DNA: TGTGCCAGCAGCCCGAGCGGGGCGAAAAACATTCAGTACTTC
D gene: -; clone size: -; J gene: TRBJ2-7; V gene: TRBV6-5; CDR3 protein: CASTISSYGYEQYF; CDR3 DNA: TGTGCCAGCACCATTTCGAGTTATGGCTACGAGCAGTACTTC
D gene: -; clone size: -; J gene: TRBJ2-5; V gene: TRBV11-3; CDR3 protein: CASSLGQGLPKETQYF; CDR3 DNA: TGTGCCAGCAGCTTAGGCCAGGGGCTACCTAAAGAGACCCAGTACTTC
D gene: -; clone size: -; J gene: TRBJ2-1; V gene: TRBV6-5; CDR3 protein: CASSYGGHNNEQFF; CDR3 DNA: TGTGCCAGCAGTTACGGGGGACATAACAATGAGCAGTTCTTC
D gene: TRBD2; clone size: -; J gene: TRBJ2-1; V gene: TRBV15; CDR3 protein: CATSRDTLAGGYHQWAHEQFF; CDR3 DNA: TGTGCCACCAGCAGAGATACACTAGCGGGAGGGTATCATCAGTGGGCCCATGAGCAGTTCTTC
D gene: TRBD2; clone size: once; J gene: TRBJ2-3; V gene: TRBV19; CDR3 protein: CASSVLAGGLAF; CDR3 DNA: TGTGCCAGTAGCGTCCTAGCGGGGGGCCTTGCTTTT
D gene: -; clone size: -; J gene: TRBJ2-5; V gene: TRBV11-2; CDR3 protein: CASSLEGARLETQYF; CDR3 DNA: TGTGCCAGCAGCTTAGAAGGGGCAAGGCTAGAGACCCAGTACTTC
D gene: TRBD1; clone size: -; J gene: TRBJ2-6; V gene: TRBV9; CDR3 protein: CASSARKTGGLGANVLTF; CDR3 DNA: TGTGCCAGCAGCGCCAGGAAGACAGGGGGGCTAGGGGCCAACGTCCTGACTTTC
D gene: -; clone size: -; J gene: TRBJ1-3; V gene: TRBV5-8; CDR3 protein: CASSLGQTSGNTIYF; CDR3 DNA: TGTGCCAGCAGCCTCGGACAGACCTCTGGAAACACCATATATTTT
D gene: -; clone size: -; J gene: TRBJ2-7; V gene: TRBV4-1; CDR3 protein: CASMPGTGLYEQYF; CDR3 DNA: TGCGCCAGCATGCCCGGGACTGGCCTTTACGAGCAGTACTTC
D gene: TRBD2; clone size: once; J gene: TRBJ2-1; V gene: TRBV4-2; CDR3 protein: CASSQASGSGTYNEQFF; CDR3 DNA: TGTGCCAGCAGCCAAGCTAGCGGGAGCGGCACCTACAATGAGCAGTTCTTC
D gene: TRBD1; clone size: -; J gene: TRBJ2-5; V gene: TRBV7-8; CDR3 protein: CASSLVGQGAMETQYF; CDR3 DNA: TGTGCCAGCAGCTTAGTTGGACAGGGGGCGATGGAGACCCAGTACTTC
D gene: -; clone size: -; J gene: TRBJ2-1; V gene: TRBV7-9; CDR3 protein: CASSPFGLTTLYNEQFF; CDR3 DNA: TGTGCCAGCAGCCCCTTCGGACTTACAACTCTTTACAATGAGCAGTTCTTC
D gene: -; clone size: -; J gene: TRBJ2-2; V gene: TRBV9; CDR3 protein: CASSFNGLVVGELFF; CDR3 DNA: TGTGCCAGCAGCTTTAATGGTCTAGTGGTCGGGGAGCTGTTTTTT
D gene: -; clone size: -; J gene: TRBJ2-7; V gene: TRBV30; CDR3 protein: CAWSRQGGEQYF; CDR3 DNA: TGTGCCTGGAGTCGGCAGGGTGGAGAGCAGTACTTC
D gene: -; clone size: -; J gene: TRBJ1-3; V gene: TRBV5-1; CDR3 protein: CASSPTSSGNTIYF; CDR3 DNA: TGCGCCAGCAGCCCCACAAGCTCTGGAAACACCATATATTTT
D gene: -; clone size: few; J gene: TRBJ2-7; V gene: TRBV5-1; CDR3 protein: CASSPRGGSYEQYF; CDR3 DNA: TGCGCCAGCAGCCCCCGAGGAGGGAGCTACGAGCAGTACTTC
D gene: -; clone size: -; J gene: TRBJ2-6; V gene: TRBV28; CDR3 protein: CASSPHFSGANVLTF; CDR3 DNA: TGTGCCAGCAGTCCCCACTTCTCTGGGGCCAACGTCCTGACTTTC
D gene: -; clone size: -; J gene: TRBJ1-5; V gene: TRBV19; CDR3 protein: CASSIGHDNQPQHF; CDR3 DNA: TGTGCCAGTAGTATAGGACATGATAATCAGCCCCAGCATTTT